This record concerns one T cell receptor beta chain sequence. TCRdb re-called the 5' RACE reads with MiXCR, one entry per CDR3 protein. Among a few hundred thousand distinct CDR3 sequences listed, around 16% were seen once. Germline V gives CDR1 SGHVS, CDR2 FQNEAQ. V lost 0 bases to trimming and J lost 6 bases, with 11 bases between them. The CDR3 has 14 amino acids. The data belong to a study of T cells after yellow fever vaccination. This receptor was identified in a man younger than 35 who received the YFV17D yellow fever vaccine. The chain has TRBV7-8 and TRBJ1-1, with a weak D call TRBD1 (6 bases). Sequenced material: PBMCs, taken 5 days after the first yellow fever vaccination. The CDR3 nucleotides read TGTGCCAGCAGCTTAGCGGGGAGACAGGCTGAAGCTTTCTTT. It is translated as CASSLAGRQAEAFF.